This T cell receptor (beta chain) was sequenced in a study of T cells in Graves' hyperthyroidism and ophthalmopathy (dated by TCRdb to the late 2010s). Background for the entire study: Peripheral blood samples were taken at the time of initial diagnosis, prior to any treatment. To identify distinguishing TCR V-J signatures, a discovery cohort of roughly 100 patients was used, comprising fewer than 45 with Graves' ophthalmopathy and roughly 60 with stable Graves' hyperthyroidism. The 100 discovery patients were randomly split 7:3 into training and test sets. An independent validation cohort of around 20 hyperthyroidism patients and about 16 patients who later progressed to ophthalmopathy tested prospective prediction of ophthalmopathy. After blood sampling, hyperthyroidism patients were treated with methimazole at a starting dose of 30 mg daily, and ophthalmopathy patients were treated with high-dose intravenous methylprednisolone. In about 6 Graves' hyperthyroidism patients, the study also compared T-cell repertoires from thyroid tissue with T-cell repertoires from blood. The paper describes TCR Vbeta CDR3 sequencing of 135 peripheral blood samples, made up of 43 ophthalmopathy patients, more than 70 hyperthyroidism patients and some 17 progressor patients. Study-wide findings and limitations: Blood samples also contained most of the expanded thyroid clonotypes (frequency above 0.001), which suggests that blood repertoires may reflect thyroid immune responses. In validation, the model predicted progression to ophthalmopathy a median of roughly 6.2 months before onset, with 70% to 71% sensitivity and more than 72% specificity. Ophthalmopathy was separated from stable hyperthyroidism by a 13 V-J signature model, with approximately 89% sensitivity and approximately 81% specificity obtained in cross-validation and 80%/75% obtained in testing. No statistical method was used to set the sample size in advance, and investigators knew the group allocation.

Stable Graves' hyperthyroidism was defined as the absence of progression to ophthalmopathy over 18 months of follow-up. Hyperthyroidism patients were newly diagnosed, had a disease duration of under 2 months, and were aged 18 to 65 years. Patients with uncontrolled infections, other autoimmune diseases, pregnancy or lactation were excluded. Clinical symptoms, serum thyroxine and TRAb, thyroid ultrasound, and orbital computed tomography formed the basis for the diagnoses. PBMCs were separated from 10 ml of fresh peripheral blood using Ficoll-Paque density gradient centrifugation. Total RNA was extracted with Trizol reagent, and quality was checked on an Agilent 2100 Bioanalyzer. The TCR beta CDR3 regions were amplified from RNA transcripts. The TCR CDR3 was subjected to a first round of RT-PCR using the HTBI primer set and the Qiagen OneStep RT-PCR kit. A second multiplex PCR round built the libraries, followed by size selection and purification. The libraries were sequenced on an Illumina HiSeq2000 using paired-end 100 bp reads. As for the authors' bioinformatics: SOAPnuke was used to process the raw data, with reads discarded if the reads contained adapters or uncalled bases, had a mean Phred below 15, or lacked an exact constant-primer or identifier match. High-quality paired reads were merged with COPE v1.2.5, and unique nucleotide sequences were defined as clonotypes. MiTCR v1.1 was used to align the clonotypes against IMGT TRBV, TRBD and TRBJ reference segments. Only V-J combinations with frequency above 0.0001, covering roughly 99% of repertoires, were analysed. The TCS score was defined as the ratio of F50 (clonal expansion) to E x V (chaos), calculated using BLOSUM62-based TCRdist between CDR3 peptides within each V-J. Welch's t-statistics and random forest reduced fewer than 550 V-J features to under 15, which were used in a naive Bayes classifier (R e1071). TCRdb's own reprocessing of the public reads used fastp at Q25 and MiXCR and kept productive beta chains. Under each unique CDR3 protein, matching rows form one entry showing the most common genes and DNA. TCRdb's processing, not the authors' own work, is the source of the V and J calls. Recorded for this sample are hundreds of thousands of distinct CDR3 sequences; approximately 15% of them occurred a single time. The ten biggest clones cover approximately 10% of the sample.

The sample holds many counts of this clonotype. Its antigen has not been determined. No clone much larger than this one lies a single base away; base qualities are absent. What was sequenced was blood. This clonotype originated in a woman in her late teens or twenties with Graves' hyperthyroidism.

The nucleotides read TGTGCCTGGAGTCCCGGGACAATGCATTTAAAGTACTTC. It is translated as CAWSPGTMHLKYF. The V and J genes are TRBV30 and TRBJ2-7; a tentative D call is TRBD1 (6 bases match). V is shortened by 2 bases, J by 11 bases, and the region joining them spans 19 bases. The CDR3, cysteine through phenylalanine, is 13 amino acids long. This entry keeps only the CDR3 DNA: 39 bases, framed from base 1. CDR1 and CDR2, looked up from the germline V gene (reference sequence), are GTSNPN and SVGIG.